This TCR beta chain was retrieved from a study of T cells in Graves' hyperthyroidism and ophthalmopathy. Broader study findings: Peripheral blood also featured most of the thyroid clonotypes expanded above 0.001.

TCR beta CDR3 regions were amplified from RNA. HTBI primers drove first-round RT-PCR of the TCR CDR3. TCRdb re-called the multiplex PCR reads with MiXCR, one entry per CDR3 protein. In the table there are approximately 400,000 distinct CDR3 sequences, approximately 19% of which are singletons. The sample holds many counts of this clonotype. Its antigen remains unidentified. CDR3 length: 14 residues. Trimming removed 3 bases at V and 7 bases at J, with 18 bases between. Germline assignment: CDR1 GTSNPN and CDR2 SVGIG (reference sequence). The clonotype comes from a woman aged 18-29 years with Graves' hyperthyroidism. The chain combines TRBV30 with TRBJ1-2; maybe TRBD1 (6 bases). Specimen: blood. CDR3 coding DNA: TGTGCCTGGAGACCAAAACAGGGAATCGGTGGCTACACCTTC. Translated, it gives CAWRPKQGIGGYTF.